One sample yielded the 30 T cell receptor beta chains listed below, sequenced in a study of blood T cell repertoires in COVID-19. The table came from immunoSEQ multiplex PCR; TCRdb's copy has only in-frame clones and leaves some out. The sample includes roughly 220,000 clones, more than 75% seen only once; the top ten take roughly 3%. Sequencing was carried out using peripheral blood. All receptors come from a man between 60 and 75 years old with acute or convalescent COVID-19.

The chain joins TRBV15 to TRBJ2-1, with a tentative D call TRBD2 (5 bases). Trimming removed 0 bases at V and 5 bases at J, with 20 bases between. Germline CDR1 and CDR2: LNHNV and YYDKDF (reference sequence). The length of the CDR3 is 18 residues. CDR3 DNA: TGTGCCACCAGCAGAGATTGGGCCGCGGACTCTATAAACAATGAGCAGTTCTTC. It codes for CATSRDWAADSINNEQFF.

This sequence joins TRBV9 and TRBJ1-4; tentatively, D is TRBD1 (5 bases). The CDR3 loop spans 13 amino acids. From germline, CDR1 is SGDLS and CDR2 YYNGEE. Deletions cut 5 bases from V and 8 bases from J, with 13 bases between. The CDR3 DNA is TGTGCCAGCAGTGCCGGGGCGGGAGAAAAACTGTTTTTT. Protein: CASSAGAGEKLFF.

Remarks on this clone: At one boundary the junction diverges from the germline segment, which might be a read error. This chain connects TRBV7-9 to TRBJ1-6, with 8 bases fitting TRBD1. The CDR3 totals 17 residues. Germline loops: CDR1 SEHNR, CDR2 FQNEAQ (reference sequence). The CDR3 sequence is CASSLARGQDYNSPLHF. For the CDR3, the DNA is TGTGCCAGCAGCCTAGCCAGGGGGCAAGACTATAATTCACCCCTCCACTTT.

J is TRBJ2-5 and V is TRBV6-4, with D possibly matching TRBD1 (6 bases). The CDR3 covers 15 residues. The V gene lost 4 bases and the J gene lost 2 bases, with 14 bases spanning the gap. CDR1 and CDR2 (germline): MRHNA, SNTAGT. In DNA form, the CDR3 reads TGTGCCAGCAGTGCCTCCCCGGACAGACAAGAGACCCAGTACTTC. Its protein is CASSASPDRQETQYF.

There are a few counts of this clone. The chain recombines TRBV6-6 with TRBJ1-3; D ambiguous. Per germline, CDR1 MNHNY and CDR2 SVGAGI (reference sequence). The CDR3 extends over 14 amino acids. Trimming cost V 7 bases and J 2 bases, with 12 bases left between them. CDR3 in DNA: TGTGCCAGCATCCCGTCGGGTACTGGAAACACCATATATTTT. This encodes CASIPSGTGNTIYF.

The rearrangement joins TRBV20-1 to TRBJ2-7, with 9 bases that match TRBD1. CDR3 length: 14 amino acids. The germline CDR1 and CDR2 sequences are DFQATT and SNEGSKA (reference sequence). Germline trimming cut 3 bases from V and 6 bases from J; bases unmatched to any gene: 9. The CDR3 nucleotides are TGCAGTGCTAGTGGCTTGGACAGGGGTGGCGAGCAGTACTTC. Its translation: CSASGLDRGGEQYF.

The chain's CDR3 is CASSSGVVGGSNEQFF. In DNA, the CDR3 is TGTGCCAGCAGTTCCGGGGTGGTGGGGGGATCCAATGAGCAGTTCTTC. The chain recombines TRBV6-2 or TRBV6-3 with TRBJ2-1, with a tentative D call TRBD2 (6 bases). The germline V gene encodes CDR1 MNHEY and CDR2 SVGEGT. Trimming took 4 bases from V and 6 from J, leaving 19 bases between them. CDR3 size: 16 residues.

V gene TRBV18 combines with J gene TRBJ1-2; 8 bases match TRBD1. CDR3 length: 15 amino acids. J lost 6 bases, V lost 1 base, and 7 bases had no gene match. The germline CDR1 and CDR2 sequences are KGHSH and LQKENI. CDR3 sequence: CASSPLETGVDGYTF. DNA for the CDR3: TGTGCCAGCTCACCACTCGAGACAGGGGTCGATGGCTACACCTTC. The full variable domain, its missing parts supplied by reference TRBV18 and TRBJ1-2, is NAGVMQNPRHLVRRRGQEARLRCSPMKGHSHVYWYRQLPEEGLKFMVYLQKENIIDESGMPKERFSAEFPKEGPSILRIQQVVRGDSAAYFCASSPLETGVDGYTFGSGTRLTVV.

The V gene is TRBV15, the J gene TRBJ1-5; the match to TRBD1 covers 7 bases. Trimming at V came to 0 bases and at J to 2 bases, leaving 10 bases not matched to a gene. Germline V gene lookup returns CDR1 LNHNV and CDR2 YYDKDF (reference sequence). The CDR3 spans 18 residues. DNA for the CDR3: TGTGCCACCAGCAGAGATTCGAATACAGGGGTAGGCAATCAGCCCCAGCATTTT. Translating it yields CATSRDSNTGVGNQPQHF. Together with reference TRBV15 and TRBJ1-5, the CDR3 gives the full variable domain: DAMVIQNPRYQVTQFGKPVTLSCSQTLNHNVMYWYQQKSSQAPKLLFHYYDKDFNNEADTPDNFQSRRPNTSFCFLDIRSPGLGDTAMYLCATSRDSNTGVGNQPQHFGDGTRLSIL.

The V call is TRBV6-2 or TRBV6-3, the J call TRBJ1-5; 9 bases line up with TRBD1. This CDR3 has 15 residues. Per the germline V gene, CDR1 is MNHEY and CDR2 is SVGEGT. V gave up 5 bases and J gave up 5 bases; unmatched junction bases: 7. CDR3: CASSQDRGSHQPQHF. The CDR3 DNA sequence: TGTGCCAGCAGTCAGGACAGGGGTTCCCATCAGCCCCAGCATTTT.

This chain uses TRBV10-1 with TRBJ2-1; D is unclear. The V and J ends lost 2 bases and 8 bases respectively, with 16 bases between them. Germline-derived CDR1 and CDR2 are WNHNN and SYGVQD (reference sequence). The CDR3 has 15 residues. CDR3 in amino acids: CASSEVRNFGDEQFF. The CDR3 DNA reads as TGCGCCAGCAGTGAGGTCAGGAATTTCGGCGATGAGCAGTTCTTC.

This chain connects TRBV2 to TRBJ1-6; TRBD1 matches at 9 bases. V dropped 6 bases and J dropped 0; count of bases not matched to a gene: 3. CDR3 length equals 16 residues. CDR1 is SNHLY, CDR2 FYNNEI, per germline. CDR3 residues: CASSGTGSSYNSPLHF. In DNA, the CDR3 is TGTGCCAGCAGCGGGACAGGGAGCTCCTATAATTCACCCCTCCACTTT.

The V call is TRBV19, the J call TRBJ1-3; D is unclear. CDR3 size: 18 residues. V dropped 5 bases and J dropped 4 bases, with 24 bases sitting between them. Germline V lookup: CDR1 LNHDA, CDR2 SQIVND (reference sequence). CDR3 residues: CASSPRGSARIAGNTIYF. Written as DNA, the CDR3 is TGTGCCAGTAGTCCACGGGGAAGCGCCAGAATTGCAGGAAACACCATATATTTT.

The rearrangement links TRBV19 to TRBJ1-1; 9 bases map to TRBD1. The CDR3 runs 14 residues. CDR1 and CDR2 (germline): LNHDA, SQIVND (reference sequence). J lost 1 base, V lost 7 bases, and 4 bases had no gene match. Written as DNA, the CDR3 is TGTGCCAGTACCACAGGGGGCCAGAACACTGAAGCTTTCTTT. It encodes CASTTGGQNTEAFF.

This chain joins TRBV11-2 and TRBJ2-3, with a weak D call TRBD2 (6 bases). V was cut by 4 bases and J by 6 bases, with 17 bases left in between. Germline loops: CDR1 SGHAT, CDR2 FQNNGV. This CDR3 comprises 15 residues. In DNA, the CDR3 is TGTGCCAGCAGCTCGGCCGACCAAGGGAGGGATACGCAGTATTTT. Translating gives CASSSADQGRDTQYF. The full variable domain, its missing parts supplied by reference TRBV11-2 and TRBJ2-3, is EAGVAQSPRYKIIEKRQSVAFWCNPISGHATLYWYQQILGQGPKLLIQFQNNGVVDDSQLPKDRFSAERLKGVDSTLKIQPAKLEDSAVYLCASSSADQGRDTQYFGPGTRLTVL.

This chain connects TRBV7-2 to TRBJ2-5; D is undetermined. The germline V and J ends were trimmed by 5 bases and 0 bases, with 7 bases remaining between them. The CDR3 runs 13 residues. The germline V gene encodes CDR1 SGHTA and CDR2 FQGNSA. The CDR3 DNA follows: TGTGCCAGCAGCAGACTTTACCAAGAGACCCAGTACTTC. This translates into CASSRLYQETQYF.

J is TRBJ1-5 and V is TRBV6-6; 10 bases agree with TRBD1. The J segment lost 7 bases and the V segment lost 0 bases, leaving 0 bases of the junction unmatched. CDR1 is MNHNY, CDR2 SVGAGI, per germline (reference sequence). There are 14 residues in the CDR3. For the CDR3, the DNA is TGTGCCAGCAGTTACTCGACAGGGGGCCAGCCCCAGCATTTT. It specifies CASSYSTGGQPQHF.

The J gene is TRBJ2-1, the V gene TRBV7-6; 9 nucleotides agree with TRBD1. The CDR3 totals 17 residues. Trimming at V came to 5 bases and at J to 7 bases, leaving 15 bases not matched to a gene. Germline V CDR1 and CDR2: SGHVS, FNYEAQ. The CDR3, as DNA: TGTGCCAGCAGCCCCTTGGCATTCTCCGGACAGGGGAATGAGCAGTTCTTC. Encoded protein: CASSPLAFSGQGNEQFF. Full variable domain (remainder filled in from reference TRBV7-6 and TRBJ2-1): GAGVSQSPRYKVTKRGQDVALRCDPISGHVSLYWYRQALGQGPEFLTYFNYEAQQDKSGLPNDRFSAERPEGSISTLTIQRTEQRDSAMYRCASSPLAFSGQGNEQFFGPGTRLTVL.

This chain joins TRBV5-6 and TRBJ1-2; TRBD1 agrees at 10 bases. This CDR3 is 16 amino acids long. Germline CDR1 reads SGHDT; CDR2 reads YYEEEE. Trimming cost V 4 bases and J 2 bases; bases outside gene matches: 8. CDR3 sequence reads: CASSQTGGAGNYGYTF. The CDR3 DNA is TGTGCCAGCAGCCAGACAGGGGGCGCAGGAAACTATGGCTACACCTTC. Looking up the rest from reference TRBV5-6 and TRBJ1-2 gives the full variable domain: DAGVTQSPTHLIKTRGQQVTLRCSPKSGHDTVSWYQQALGQGPQFIFQYYEEEERQRGNFPDRFSGHQFPNYSSELNVNALLLGDSALYLCASSQTGGAGNYGYTFGSGTRLTVV.

CDR3 loop: CAWSRQGGGDTQYF. CDR3 sequence (DNA): TGTGCCTGGAGTCGACAGGGAGGTGGCGATACGCAGTATTTT. The chain recombines TRBV30 with TRBJ2-3; TRBD1 might be the D (7 bases). V was trimmed by 2 bases and J by 6 bases, leaving 15 bases between them. This CDR3 has 14 residues. CDR1 is GTSNPN and CDR2 is SVGIG in the germline V gene (reference sequence). The whole variable domain, filled in from reference TRBV30 and TRBJ2-3, reads SQTIHQWPATLVQPVGSPLSLECTVEGTSNPNLYWYRQAAGRGLQLLFYSVGIGQISSEVPQNLSASRPQDRQFILSSKKLLLSDSGFYLCAWSRQGGGDTQYFGPGTRLTVL.

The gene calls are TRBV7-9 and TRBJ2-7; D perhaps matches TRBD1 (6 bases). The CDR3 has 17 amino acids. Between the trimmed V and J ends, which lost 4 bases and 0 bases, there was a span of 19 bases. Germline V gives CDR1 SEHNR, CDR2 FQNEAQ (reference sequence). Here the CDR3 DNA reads TGTGCCAGCAGCTACCCCGTGGGACACTCGAGCTCCTACGAGCAGTACTTC. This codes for CASSYPVGHSSSYEQYF.

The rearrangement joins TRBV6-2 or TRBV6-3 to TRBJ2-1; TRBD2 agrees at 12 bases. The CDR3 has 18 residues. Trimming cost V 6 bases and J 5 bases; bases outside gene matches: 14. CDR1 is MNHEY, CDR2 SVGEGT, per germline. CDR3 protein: CASSPHQGLAGLNNEQFF. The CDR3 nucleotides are TGTGCCAGCAGCCCACACCAGGGACTAGCGGGCCTCAACAATGAGCAGTTCTTC.

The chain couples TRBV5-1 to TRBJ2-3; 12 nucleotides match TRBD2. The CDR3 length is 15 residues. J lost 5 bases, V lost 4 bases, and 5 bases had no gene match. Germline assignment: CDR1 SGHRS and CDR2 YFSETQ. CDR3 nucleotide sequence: TGCGCCAGCAGCCCTAGCGGGGGGGCGGTAGATACGCAGTATTTT. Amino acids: CASSPSGGAVDTQYF.

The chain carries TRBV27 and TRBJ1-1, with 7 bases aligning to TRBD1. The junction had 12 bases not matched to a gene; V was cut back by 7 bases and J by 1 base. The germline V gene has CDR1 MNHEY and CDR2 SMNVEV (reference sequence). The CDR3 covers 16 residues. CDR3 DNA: TGTGCCAGCAACGCAAATCCGGGACAGAGGAACACTGAAGCTTTCTTT. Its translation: CASNANPGQRNTEAFF.

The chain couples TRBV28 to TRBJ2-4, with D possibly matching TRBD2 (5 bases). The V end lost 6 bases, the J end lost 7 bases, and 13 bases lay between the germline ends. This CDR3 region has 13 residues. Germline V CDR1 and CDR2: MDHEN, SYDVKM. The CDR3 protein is CASSYGRGNIQYF. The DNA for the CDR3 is TGTGCCAGCAGCTACGGGCGAGGGAACATTCAGTACTTC.

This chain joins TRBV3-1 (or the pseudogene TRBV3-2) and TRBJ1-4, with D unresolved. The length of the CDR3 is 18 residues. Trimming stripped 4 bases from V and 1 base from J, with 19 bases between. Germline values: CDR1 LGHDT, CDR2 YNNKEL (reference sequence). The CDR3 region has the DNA TGTGCCAGCAGCCCCCGCTCCAAATTGAGACAAACTAATGAAAAACTGTTTTTT. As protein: CASSPRSKLRQTNEKLFF.

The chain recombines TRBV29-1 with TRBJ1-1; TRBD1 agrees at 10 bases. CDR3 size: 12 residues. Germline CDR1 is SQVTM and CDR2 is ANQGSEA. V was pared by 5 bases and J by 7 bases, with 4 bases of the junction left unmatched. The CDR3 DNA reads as TGCAGCGTTACGACAGGGGGCATTGAAGCTTTCTTT. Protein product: CSVTTGGIEAFF.

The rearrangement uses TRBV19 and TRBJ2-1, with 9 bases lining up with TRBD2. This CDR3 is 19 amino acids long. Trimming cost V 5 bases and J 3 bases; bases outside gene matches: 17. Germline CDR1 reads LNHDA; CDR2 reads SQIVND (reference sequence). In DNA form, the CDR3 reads TGTGCCAGTAGTTCCCCCGGGAAAGGGGCGGGGGGGCGCTACAATGAGCAGTTCTTC. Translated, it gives CASSSPGKGAGGRYNEQFF.

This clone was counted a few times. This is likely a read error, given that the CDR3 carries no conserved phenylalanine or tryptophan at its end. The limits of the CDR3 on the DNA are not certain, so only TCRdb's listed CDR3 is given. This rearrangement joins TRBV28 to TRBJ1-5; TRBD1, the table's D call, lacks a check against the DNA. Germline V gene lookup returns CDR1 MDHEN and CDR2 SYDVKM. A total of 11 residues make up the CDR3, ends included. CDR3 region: CASTLGDRGLL.

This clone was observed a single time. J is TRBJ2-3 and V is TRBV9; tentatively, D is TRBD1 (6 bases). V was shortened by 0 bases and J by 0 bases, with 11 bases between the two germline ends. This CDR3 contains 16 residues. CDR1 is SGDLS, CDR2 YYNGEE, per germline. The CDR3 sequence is CASSVVVGASTDTQYF. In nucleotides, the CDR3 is TGTGCCAGCAGCGTAGTCGTGGGGGCAAGCACAGATACGCAGTATTTT.